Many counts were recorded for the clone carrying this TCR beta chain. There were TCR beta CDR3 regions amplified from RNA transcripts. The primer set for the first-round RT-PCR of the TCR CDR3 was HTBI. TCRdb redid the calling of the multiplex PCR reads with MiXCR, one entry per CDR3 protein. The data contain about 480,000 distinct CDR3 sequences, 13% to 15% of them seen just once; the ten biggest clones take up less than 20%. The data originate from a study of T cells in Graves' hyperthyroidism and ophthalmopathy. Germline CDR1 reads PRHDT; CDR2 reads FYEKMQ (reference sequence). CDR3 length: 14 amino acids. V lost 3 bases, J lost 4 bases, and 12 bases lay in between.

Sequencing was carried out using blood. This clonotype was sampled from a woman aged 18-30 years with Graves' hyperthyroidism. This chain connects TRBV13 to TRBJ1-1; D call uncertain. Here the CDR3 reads CASSLRGGFTEAFF. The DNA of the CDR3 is TGTGCCAGCAGCTTGCGAGGTGGGTTCACTGAAGCTTTCTTT. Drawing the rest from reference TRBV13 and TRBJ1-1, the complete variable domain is AAGVIQSPRHLIKEKRETATLKCYPIPRHDTVYWYQQGPGQDPQFLISFYEKMQSDKGSIPDRFSAQQFSDYHSELNMSSLELGDSALYFCASSLRGGFTEAFFGQGTRLTVV.